This is a list of T cell receptor beta chains from one sample in a study of blood T cells in healthy people across ages. MiXCR, applied by TCRdb to the 5' RACE reads, yields one record per CDR3 protein. The data contain around 2 million distinct CDR3 sequences, 39% of them singletons. The sample taken for sequencing was blood. Receptors originate from a human donor in good health. CDR3s include the opening cysteine and the closing phenylalanine or tryptophan. The order of the fields is V gene, D gene, J gene, clone size, CDR3 DNA, CDR3 protein. A D gene is named only where the DNA matches it firmly. Not all rows give a size; the values are once, few, many and, for expanded clones, a class.

TRBV7-9,NA,TRBJ2-7,NA,TGTGCCAGCAGCTCCCCCTGGGCGGGGGCCTCCTACGAGCAGTACTTC,CASSSPWAGASYEQYF
TRBV18,NA,TRBJ1-1,few,TGTGCCAGCTCAGAATGGACGGGCACTGAAGCTTTCTTT,CASSEWTGTEAFF
TRBV3-1,TRBD2,TRBJ2-1,once,TGTGCCAGCAGCCACCGACTAGCGGGGTTTAACAATGAGCAGTTCTTC,CASSHRLAGFNNEQFF
TRBV7-9,NA,TRBJ2-7,NA,TGTGCCAGCAGCCGTGGGGGGCACCCTATGCAGTACTTC,CASSRGGHPMQYF
TRBV20-1,NA,TRBJ2-1,few,TGCAGTGCAAGTGGCCGGTCAAATGAGCAGTTCTTC,CSASGRSNEQFF
TRBV7-2,NA,TRBJ2-7,few,TGTGCCAGCAGCCAGCTAGCCGGCGAGCAGTACTTC,CASSQLAGEQYF
TRBV9,TRBD2,TRBJ2-1,NA,TGTGCCAGCACGTCCGTAGCGGGGGAGAGCTCCTACAATGAGCAGTTCTTC,CASTSVAGESSYNEQFF
TRBV7-2,NA,TRBJ2-1,many,TGTGCCAGCAGCTTAGCGCAAGCCGGTAAGCAGTTCTTC,CASSLAQAGKQFF
TRBV6-6,NA,TRBJ1-2,NA,TGTGCCAGCAGTTACGGGGCAGATTTGATCCAAGGCTATGGCTACACCTTC,CASSYGADLIQGYGYTF
TRBV7-8,NA,TRBJ1-2,NA,TGTGCCAGCAGCTTCTCAGAGGGCCCCCATGGCTACACCTTC,CASSFSEGPHGYTF
TRBV15,TRBD1,TRBJ2-7,NA,TGTGCCACCAGCATTGGACAGGCTTACGAGCAGTACTTC,CATSIGQAYEQYF
TRBV27,TRBD2,TRBJ2-7,NA,TGTGCCAGCAATTTGCGGGCTAGCGGCTCCTACGAGCAGTACTTC,CASNLRASGSYEQYF
TRBV7-6,TRBD2,TRBJ2-3,few,TGTGCCAGCAGCTTAGGGGGTAGCGGGGGAAGCCCGCTCGCAGATACGCAGTATTTT,CASSLGGSGGSPLADTQYF
TRBV7-2,NA,TRBJ1-1,few,TGTGCCAGCAGCTTCTTCGACACTGAAGCTGTCTTT,CASSFFDTEAVF
TRBV7-3,TRBD1,TRBJ2-7,many,TGTGCCAGCAGCCCCCCGGGACAGCCCTACGAGCAGTACTTC,CASSPPGQPYEQYF
TRBV29-1,NA,TRBJ2-7,NA,TGCAGCGTTTTAGGCGGTTCCTACGAGCAGTACTTC,CSVLGGSYEQYF
TRBV6-6,NA,TRBJ1-6,few,TGTGCCAGCACTTATTATCCCTCCTATAATTCACCCCTCCACTTT,CASTYYPSYNSPLHF
TRBV7-9,NA,TRBJ2-7,few,TGTGCCAGCACCCACTCCGGCGAGCAGTACTTC,CASTHSGEQYF
TRBV7-2,NA,TRBJ1-2,NA,TGTGCCAGCAGTACAACCCTAACTAACTATGGCTACACCTTC,CASSTTLTNYGYTF
TRBV6-5,NA,TRBJ2-4,NA,TGTGCCAGCAGTTACCTCTCCCAAGTTGGGCGAGCAAAAAACATTCAGTACTTC,CASSYLSQVGRAKNIQYF
TRBV11-1,TRBD1,TRBJ2-7,many,TGTGCCAGCAGCTCTATTACAGGGGGCGCGTACGAGCAGTACTTC,CASSSITGGAYEQYF
TRBV12-3/TRBV12-4,NA,TRBJ1-2,NA,TGTGCCAGCAGACGAGGGGTCTTAGGCTACACCTTC,CASRRGVLGYTF
TRBV12-3/TRBV12-4,NA,TRBJ2-7,NA,TGTGCCAGCAGTTTTAGCGGGACAGTACCCTACGAGCAGTACTTC,CASSFSGTVPYEQYF
TRBV10-3,NA,TRBJ1-2,NA,TGTGCCATCAGCGAAGACAGGCTCTATGGCTACACCTTC,CAISEDRLYGYTF
TRBV29-1,NA,TRBJ1-1,few,TGCAGCGCCATGTTCACTGAAGCTTTCTTT,CSAMFTEAFF
TRBV10-3,NA,TRBJ1-5,NA,TGTGCCATCAGTGATAACGGGGAAAATCAGCCCCAGCATTTT,CAISDNGENQPQHF
TRBV20-1,TRBD2,TRBJ2-3,NA,TGCAGTGCTAGAGCCCGGACTAGCGGGGGCGATACGCAGTATTTT,CSARARTSGGDTQYF
TRBV18,TRBD2,TRBJ2-7,NA,TGTGCCACCGCCATGGGGGGGAACGAGCAGTACTTC,CATAMGGNEQYF
TRBV5-1,TRBD1,TRBJ2-7,many,TGTGCCAGCAGCAGGGACAGATACGAGCAGTACTTC,CASSRDRYEQYF
TRBV13,NA,TRBJ2-6,NA,TGTGCCAGCAGCTTGAGAATTACTGGGGCCAACGTCCAGACTTTC,CASSLRITGANVQTF
TRBV20-1,TRBD1,TRBJ1-2,NA,TGCAGTGCTACGATAGGGACAGATTATGGCTACACCTTC,CSATIGTDYGYTF
TRBV20-1,NA,TRBJ2-5,NA,TGCAGTGCTAGAAATGGACCAGGGGAGACCCAGTACTTC,CSARNGPGETQYF
TRBV3-1,NA,TRBJ1-2,few,TGTGCCAGCAGCCAAGTAGTAGGACACTATGGCTACACCTTC,CASSQVVGHYGYTF
TRBV20-1,NA,TRBJ1-5,NA,TGCAGTGCTAGTCCCCGGCACAGCTACAATCAGCCCCAGCATTTT,CSASPRHSYNQPQHF
TRBV7-2,TRBD1,TRBJ1-2,few,TGTGCCAGCACTCCCGGGGCAGGGGGTGGAAATGGCTACACCTTC,CASTPGAGGGNGYTF
TRBV20-1,NA,TRBJ1-5,NA,TGCAGTGCTAGTTACGGTCTGGACAATCAGCCCCAGCATTTT,CSASYGLDNQPQHF